This T cell receptor (beta chain) came from a study of neurological immune-mediated disorders. Study-wide results and caveats: Multiple sclerosis was found to have the least TCR clonal expansion, below healthy controls, and HTLV-1-associated myelopathy the most. The multiple sclerosis repertoire cluster was associated with no clinical or MRI feature.

This clonotype was observed at least ten times. Its target is not known. V shed 0 bases and J shed 1 base, with 12 bases lying between them. CDR1 is LGHNT, CDR2 FRNRAP, per germline. The length of the CDR3 is 16 residues. Unsorted libraries were prepared from 2 million PBMCs held at -80 C. MiXCR, applied by TCRdb to the 5' RACE reads, yields one record per CDR3 protein. The sample lists over 60,000 distinct CDR3 sequences; around 4.6% were seen once. This clonotype originated in a woman aged 25-40 years with multiple sclerosis. The V and J genes are TRBV12-5 and TRBJ1-1; perhaps TRBD1 as D (5 bases). Material: PBMCs. The CDR3 reads CASGLVPLGENTEAFF. CDR3 DNA sequence: TGTGCTAGTGGTTTGGTACCGTTGGGGGAGAACACTGAAGCTTTCTTT.